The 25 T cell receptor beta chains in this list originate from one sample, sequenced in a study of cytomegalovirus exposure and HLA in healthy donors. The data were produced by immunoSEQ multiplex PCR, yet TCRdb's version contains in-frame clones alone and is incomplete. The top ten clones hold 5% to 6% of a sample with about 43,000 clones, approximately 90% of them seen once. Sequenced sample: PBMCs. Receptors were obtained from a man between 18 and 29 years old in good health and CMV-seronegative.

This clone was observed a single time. DNA for the CDR3: TGTGCCAGCAGCCTTCCGGACAGGGGAGAGTACAATGAGCAGTTCTTC. Translated, it gives CASSLPDRGEYNEQFF. The rearrangement uses TRBV9 and TRBJ2-1, with TRBD1 identical over 9 bases. V shed 4 bases, J shed 4 bases, and the junction held 9 bases outside the gene matches. Germline V gene lookup returns CDR1 SGDLS and CDR2 YYNGEE. The CDR3 spans 16 residues.

Written as DNA, the CDR3 is TGTGCCAGCTGTGGGGGGGGACTGGGGGTGGGCGGCTACACCTTC. This encodes CASCGGGLGVGGYTF. V is TRBV27 and J is TRBJ1-2; perhaps TRBD1 as D (5 bases). V lost 8 bases, J lost 8 bases, and 24 bases lay in between. Germline-derived CDR1 and CDR2 are MNHEY and SMNVEV (reference sequence). This CDR3 contains 15 residues.

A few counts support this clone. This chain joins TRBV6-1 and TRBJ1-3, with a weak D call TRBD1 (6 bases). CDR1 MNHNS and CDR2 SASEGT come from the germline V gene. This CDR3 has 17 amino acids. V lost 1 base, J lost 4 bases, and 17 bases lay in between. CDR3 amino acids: CASSEETGGWRGNTIYF. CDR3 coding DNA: TGTGCCAGCAGTGAAGAAACTGGGGGCTGGCGAGGAAACACCATATATTTT.

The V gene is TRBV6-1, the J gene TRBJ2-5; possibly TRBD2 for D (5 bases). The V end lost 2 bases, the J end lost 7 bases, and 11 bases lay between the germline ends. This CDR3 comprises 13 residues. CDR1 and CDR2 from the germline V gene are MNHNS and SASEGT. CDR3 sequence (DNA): TGTGCCAGCAGTGAATCCGCCCGGGGGACCCAGTACTTC. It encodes CASSESARGTQYF.

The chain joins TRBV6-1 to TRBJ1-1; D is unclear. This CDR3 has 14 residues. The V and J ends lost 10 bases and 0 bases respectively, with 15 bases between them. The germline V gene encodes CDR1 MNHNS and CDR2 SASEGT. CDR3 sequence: CATSGINMNTEAFF. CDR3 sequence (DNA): TGTGCCACCTCCGGGATAAACATGAACACTGAAGCTTTCTTT.

The CDR3 here is CASSLGLYNEKLFF. CDR3 sequence (DNA): TGTGCCAGCAGCTTGGGGCTTTATAATGAAAAACTGTTTTTT. The rearrangement joins TRBV5-5 to TRBJ1-4; D gene ambiguous. The CDR3 runs to 14 residues. The ends were cut back, 0 bases at V and 4 bases at J, with 7 bases in the middle. CDR1 SGHKS and CDR2 YYEKEE come from the germline V gene (reference sequence).

The CDR3 loop is CASSSALAHTDTQYF. CDR3 sequence (DNA): TGTGCCAGCAGTTCCGCGCTAGCTCACACAGATACGCAGTATTTT. This rearrangement joins TRBV28 to TRBJ2-3, with a possible D match to TRBD2 (5 bases). Germline CDR1 MDHEN, CDR2 SYDVKM. CDR3 size: 15 residues. V was cut by 4 bases and J by 2 bases, with 13 bases left in between. The full variable domain, rest sourced from reference TRBV28 and TRBJ2-3, is DVKVTQSSRYLVKRTGEKVFLECVQDMDHENMFWYRQDPGLGLRLIYFSYDVKMKEKGDIPEGYSVSREKKERFSLILESASTNQTSMYLCASSSALAHTDTQYFGPGTRLTVL.

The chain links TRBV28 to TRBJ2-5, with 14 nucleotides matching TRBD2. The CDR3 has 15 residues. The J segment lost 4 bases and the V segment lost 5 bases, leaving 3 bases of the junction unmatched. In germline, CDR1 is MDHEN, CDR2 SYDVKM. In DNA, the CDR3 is TGTGCCAGCAGTCCGGGACTAGCGGGAGTAGAGACCCAGTACTTC. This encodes CASSPGLAGVETQYF.

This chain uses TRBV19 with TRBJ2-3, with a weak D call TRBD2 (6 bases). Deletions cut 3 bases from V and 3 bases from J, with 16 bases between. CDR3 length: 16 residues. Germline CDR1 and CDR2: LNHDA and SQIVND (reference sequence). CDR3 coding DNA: TGTGCCAGTAGTATGTCTTCTAGCGCGACTACAGATACGCAGTATTTT. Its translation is CASSMSSSATTDTQYF.

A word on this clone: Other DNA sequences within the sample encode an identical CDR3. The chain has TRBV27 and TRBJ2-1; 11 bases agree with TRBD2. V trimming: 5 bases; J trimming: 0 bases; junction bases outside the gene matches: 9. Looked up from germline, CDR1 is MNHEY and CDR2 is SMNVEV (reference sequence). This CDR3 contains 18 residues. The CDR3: CASSGGLAGGSSYNEQFF. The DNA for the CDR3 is TGTGCCAGCAGTGGAGGGCTAGCGGGAGGCAGCTCCTACAATGAGCAGTTCTTC.

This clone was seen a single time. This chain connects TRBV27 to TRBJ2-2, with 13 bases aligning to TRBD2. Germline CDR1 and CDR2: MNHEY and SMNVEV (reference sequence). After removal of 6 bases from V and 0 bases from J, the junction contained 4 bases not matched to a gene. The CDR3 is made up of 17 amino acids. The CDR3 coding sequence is TGTGCCAGCAGGCGACTAGCGGGGGGCCCGAACACCGGGGAGCTGTTTTTT. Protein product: CASRRLAGGPNTGELFF.

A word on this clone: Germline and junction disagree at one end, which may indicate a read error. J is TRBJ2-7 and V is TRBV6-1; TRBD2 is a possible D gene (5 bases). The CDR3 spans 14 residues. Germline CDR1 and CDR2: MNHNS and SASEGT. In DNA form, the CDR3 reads TGTGCCACCCAACCGCGGACTGCCTCCGACGAGCAGTACTTC. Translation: CATQPRTASDEQYF.

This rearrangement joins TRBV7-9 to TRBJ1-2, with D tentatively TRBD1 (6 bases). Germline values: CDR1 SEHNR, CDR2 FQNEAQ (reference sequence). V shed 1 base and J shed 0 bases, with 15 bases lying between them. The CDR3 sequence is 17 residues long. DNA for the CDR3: TGTGCCAGCAGCTTAGTAGGACAGAAAGCTTCTAACTATGGCTACACCTTC. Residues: CASSLVGQKASNYGYTF.

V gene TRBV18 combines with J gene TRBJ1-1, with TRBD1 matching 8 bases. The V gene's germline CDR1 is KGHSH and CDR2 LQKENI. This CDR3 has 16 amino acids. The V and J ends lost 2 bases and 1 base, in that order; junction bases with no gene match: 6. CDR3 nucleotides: TGTGCCAGCTCACCATCCCAGGGGGCGACGAACACTGAAGCTTTCTTT. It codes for CASSPSQGATNTEAFF.

The CDR3 bases are TGCGCCAGCAGCTTGGGGGGACAGAACACCTACGAGCAGTACTTC. Encoded protein: CASSLGGQNTYEQYF. The chain employs TRBV5-1 and TRBJ2-7; 7 bases fit TRBD1. V lost 0 bases to trimming and J lost 2 bases; unmatched junction nucleotides: 5. The CDR3 runs to 15 residues. CDR1 and CDR2 (germline): SGHRS, YFSETQ.

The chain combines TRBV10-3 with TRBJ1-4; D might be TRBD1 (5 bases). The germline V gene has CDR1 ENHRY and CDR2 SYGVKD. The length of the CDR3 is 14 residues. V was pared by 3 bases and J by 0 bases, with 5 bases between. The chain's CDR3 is CAISDRATNEKLFF. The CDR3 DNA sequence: TGTGCCATCAGTGACAGGGCAACTAATGAAAAACTGTTTTTT.

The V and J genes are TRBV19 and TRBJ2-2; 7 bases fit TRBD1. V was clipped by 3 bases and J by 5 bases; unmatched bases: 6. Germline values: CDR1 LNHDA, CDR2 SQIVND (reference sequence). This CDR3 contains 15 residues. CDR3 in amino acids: CASSIMAGGTGELFF. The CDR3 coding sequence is TGTGCCAGTAGTATTATGGCAGGGGGTACCGGGGAGCTGTTTTTT.

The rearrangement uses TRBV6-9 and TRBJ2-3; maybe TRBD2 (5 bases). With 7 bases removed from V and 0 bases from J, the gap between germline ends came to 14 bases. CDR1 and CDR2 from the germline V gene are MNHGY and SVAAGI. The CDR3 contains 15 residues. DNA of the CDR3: TGTGCCAGCACCAGCGGCGGGCAAAGCACAGATACGCAGTATTTT. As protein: CASTSGGQSTDTQYF.

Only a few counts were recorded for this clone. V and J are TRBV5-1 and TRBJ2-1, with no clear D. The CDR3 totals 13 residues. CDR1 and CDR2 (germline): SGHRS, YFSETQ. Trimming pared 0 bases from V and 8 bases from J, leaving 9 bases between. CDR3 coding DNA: TGCGCCAGCAGCTTGGATGTAGGAGATGAGCAGTTCTTC. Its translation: CASSLDVGDEQFF.

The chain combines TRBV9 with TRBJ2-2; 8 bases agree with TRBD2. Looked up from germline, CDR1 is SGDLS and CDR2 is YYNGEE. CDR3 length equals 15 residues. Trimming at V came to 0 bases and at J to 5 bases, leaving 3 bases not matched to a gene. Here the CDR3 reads CASSVGGGGTGELFF. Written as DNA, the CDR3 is TGTGCCAGCAGCGTAGGCGGCGGGGGGACCGGGGAGCTGTTTTTT.

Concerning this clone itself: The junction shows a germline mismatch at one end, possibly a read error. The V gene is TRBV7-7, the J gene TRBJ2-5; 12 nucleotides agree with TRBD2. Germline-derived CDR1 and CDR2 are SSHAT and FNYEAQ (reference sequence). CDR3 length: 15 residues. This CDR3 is CASSLLAGGQETQYF. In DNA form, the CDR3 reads TGTGCTAGCAGCCTACTAGCGGGGGGCCAAGAGACCCAGTACTTC.

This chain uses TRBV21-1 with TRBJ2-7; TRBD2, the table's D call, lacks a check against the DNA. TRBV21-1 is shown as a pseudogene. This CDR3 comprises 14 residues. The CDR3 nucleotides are TGTGCCGCCGGAGGAGAGCGGGCGGCTCGCGAGCAGTACTTC. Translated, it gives CAAGGERAAREQYF.

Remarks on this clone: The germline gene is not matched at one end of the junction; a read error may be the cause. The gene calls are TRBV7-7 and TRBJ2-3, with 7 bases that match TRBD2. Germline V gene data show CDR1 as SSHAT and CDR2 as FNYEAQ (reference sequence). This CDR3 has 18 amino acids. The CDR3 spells CASSKTPTGGGRTDTQYF. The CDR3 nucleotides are TGTGCTAGCAGCAAAACCCCGACTGGCGGGGGACGCACAGATACGCAGTATTTT.

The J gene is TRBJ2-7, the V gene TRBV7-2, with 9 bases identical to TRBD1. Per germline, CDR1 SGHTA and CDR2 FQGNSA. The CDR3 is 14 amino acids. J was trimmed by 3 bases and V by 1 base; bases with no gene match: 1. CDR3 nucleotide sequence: TGTGCCAGCAGCTTAGGGACAGGGGTCTACGAGCAGTACTTC. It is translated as CASSLGTGVYEQYF.

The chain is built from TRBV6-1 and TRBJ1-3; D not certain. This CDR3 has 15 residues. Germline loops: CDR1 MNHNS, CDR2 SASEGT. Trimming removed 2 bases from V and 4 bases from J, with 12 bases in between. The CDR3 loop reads CASSELGLRGNTIYF. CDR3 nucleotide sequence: TGTGCCAGCAGTGAATTAGGTCTGAGGGGAAACACCATATATTTT.